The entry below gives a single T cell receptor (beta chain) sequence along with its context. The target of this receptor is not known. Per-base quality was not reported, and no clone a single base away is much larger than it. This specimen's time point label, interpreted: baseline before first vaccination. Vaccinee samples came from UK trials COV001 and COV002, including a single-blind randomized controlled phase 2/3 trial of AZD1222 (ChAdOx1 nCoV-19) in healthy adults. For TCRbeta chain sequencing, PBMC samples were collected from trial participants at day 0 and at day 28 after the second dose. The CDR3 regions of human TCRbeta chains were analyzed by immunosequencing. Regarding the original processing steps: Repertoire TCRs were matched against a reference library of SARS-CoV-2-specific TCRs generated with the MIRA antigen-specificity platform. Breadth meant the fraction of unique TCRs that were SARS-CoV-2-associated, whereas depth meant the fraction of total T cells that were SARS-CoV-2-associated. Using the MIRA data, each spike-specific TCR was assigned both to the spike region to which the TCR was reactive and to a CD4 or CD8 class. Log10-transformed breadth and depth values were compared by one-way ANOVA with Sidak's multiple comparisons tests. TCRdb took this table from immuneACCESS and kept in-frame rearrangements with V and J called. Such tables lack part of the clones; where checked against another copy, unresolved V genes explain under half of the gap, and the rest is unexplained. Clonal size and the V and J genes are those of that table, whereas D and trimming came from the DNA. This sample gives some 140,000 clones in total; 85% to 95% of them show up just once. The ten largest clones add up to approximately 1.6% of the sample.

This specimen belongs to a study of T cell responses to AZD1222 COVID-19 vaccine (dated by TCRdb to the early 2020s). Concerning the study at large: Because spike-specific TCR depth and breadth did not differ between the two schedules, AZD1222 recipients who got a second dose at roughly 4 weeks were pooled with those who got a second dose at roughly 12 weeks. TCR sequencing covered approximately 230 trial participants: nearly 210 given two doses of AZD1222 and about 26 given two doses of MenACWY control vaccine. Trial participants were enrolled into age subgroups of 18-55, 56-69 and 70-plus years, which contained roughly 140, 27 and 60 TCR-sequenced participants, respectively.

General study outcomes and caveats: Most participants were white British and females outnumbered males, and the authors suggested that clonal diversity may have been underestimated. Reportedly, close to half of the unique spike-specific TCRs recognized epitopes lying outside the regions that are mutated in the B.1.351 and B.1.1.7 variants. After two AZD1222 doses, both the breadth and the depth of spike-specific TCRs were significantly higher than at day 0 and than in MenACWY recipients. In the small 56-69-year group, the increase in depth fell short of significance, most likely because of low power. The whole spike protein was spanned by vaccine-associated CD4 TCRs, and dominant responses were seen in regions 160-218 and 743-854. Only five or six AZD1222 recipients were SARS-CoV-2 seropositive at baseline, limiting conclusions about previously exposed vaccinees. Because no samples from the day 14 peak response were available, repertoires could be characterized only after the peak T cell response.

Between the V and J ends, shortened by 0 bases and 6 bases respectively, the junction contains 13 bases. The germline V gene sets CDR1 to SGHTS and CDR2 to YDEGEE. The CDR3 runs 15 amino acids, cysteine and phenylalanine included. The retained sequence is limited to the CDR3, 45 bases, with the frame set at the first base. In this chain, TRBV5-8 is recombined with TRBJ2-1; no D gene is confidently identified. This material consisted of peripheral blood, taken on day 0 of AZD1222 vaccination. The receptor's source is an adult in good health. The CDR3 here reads CASSLVVQIANEQFF. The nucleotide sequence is TGTGCCAGCAGCTTGGTTGTACAGATCGCCAATGAGCAGTTCTTC.